This TCR beta chain came from a study of T cell clonality in common variable immunodeficiency. Notes on the study in general: Compared with controls, CVID subjects had fewer shared TCRbeta clones. Fewer deletions and N-nucleotide insertions were reportedly seen in common variable immunodeficiency TCR beta sequences.

This clone was seen a few times. Its antigen is currently unknown. Sequencing ends 3 residues short of the CDR3 end; the germline J gene provides the rest. Germline V gene data show CDR1 as SNHLY and CDR2 as FYNNEI. There are 12 residues in the CDR3. The germline V and J ends were trimmed by 10 bases and 7 bases, with 14 bases remaining between them. Produced via immunoSEQ multiplex PCR; TCRdb's table is partial and in-frame only. The sample was found to contain around 42,000 clones, and every one recurs. The sequence was collected from a human donor with common variable immunodeficiency. The chain combines TRBV2 with TRBJ1-3, with a tentative D call TRBD1 (6 bases). Sequencing was performed on peripheral blood mononuclear cells. The CDR3 is CATRRQGNTIYF. CDR3 DNA, as far as it was read: TGTGCCACCAGGAGGCAGGGGAACACC.